One and the same sample provided the 20 T cell receptor beta chains below, sequenced in a study of T cells in localized non-small cell lung cancer. The table came from immunoSEQ multiplex PCR; TCRdb's copy has only in-frame clones and leaves some out. Of 25,000 to 30,000 clones in the sample, about 91% were seen once. The material was peripheral blood, obtained before any cancer treatment. These TCRs come from a female donor over 55 with stage I lung adenocarcinoma.

This clone is a singleton in its sample. CDR3 coding DNA: TGCGCCAGCAGGGGACAGGCCGCCCAAAATTATGGCTACACCTTC. This translates into CASRGQAAQNYGYTF. V and J are TRBV5-1 and TRBJ1-2; 8 bases fit TRBD1. Germline V gives CDR1 SGHRS, CDR2 YFSETQ. V shed 5 bases and J 5 bases; nucleotides not matched to a gene: 11. This CDR3 spans 15 amino acids. The variable domain in full, completed from reference TRBV5-1 and TRBJ1-2, reads KAGVTQTPRYLIKTRGQQVTLSCSPISGHRSVSWYQQTPGQGLQFLFEYFSETQRNKGNFPGRFSGRQFSNSRSEMNVSTLELGDSALYLCASRGQAAQNYGYTFGSGTRLTVV.

V usage is TRBV10-2 and J usage is TRBJ2-1, with D possibly being TRBD1 or TRBD2 (7 bases each). Trimming pared 3 bases from V and 4 bases from J, leaving 13 bases between. CDR1 and CDR2 (germline): WSHSY, SAAADI. This CDR3 contains 15 residues. CDR3 DNA sequence: TGCGCCAGCAGTGATAGGCAGGGGGGGTACAATGAGCAGTTCTTC. Its translation: CASSDRQGGYNEQFF.

The chain is built from TRBV11-1 and TRBJ2-7, with D unresolved. Germline CDR1 SGHAT, CDR2 FQDESV (reference sequence). V dropped 2 bases and J dropped 4 bases, with 6 bases sitting between them. The CDR3 length is 12 residues. The CDR3 DNA follows: TGTGCCAGCAGCTTATCGGCGTACGAGCAGTACTTC. Protein sequence: CASSLSAYEQYF.

The rearrangement links TRBV28 to TRBJ1-4, with 7 bases aligning to TRBD1. The germline CDR1 and CDR2 sequences are MDHEN and SYDVKM. This CDR3 comprises 16 residues. J was trimmed by 6 bases and V by 6 bases; bases with no gene match: 13. In DNA form, the CDR3 reads TGTGCCAGCAGGCGAAGACAGGGCCGTCGGGATGAAAAACTGTTTTTT. Translation gives CASRRRQGRRDEKLFF.

The chain carries TRBV2 and TRBJ2-2, with TRBD2 matching over 9 bases. Trimming cost V 5 bases and J 4 bases; bases outside gene matches: 5. There are 15 residues in the CDR3. Germline lookup yields CDR1 SNHLY and CDR2 FYNNEI. The CDR3 sequence: CASSSSGNPTGELFF. The CDR3 coding sequence is TGTGCCAGCAGTTCTAGCGGGAACCCCACCGGGGAGCTGTTTTTT.

The chain joins TRBV25-1 to TRBJ2-5; 9 bases are a match to TRBD2. Trimming took 3 bases from V and 4 from J; bases not matched to a gene: 9. The germline gives CDR1 MGHDK, CDR2 SYGVNS. There are 16 residues in the CDR3. The CDR3 DNA reads TGTGCCAGCAGTGAGGGCGGGGGGGCCATTTCAGAGACCCAGTACTTC. Its protein is CASSEGGGAISETQYF.

This sequence joins TRBV11-2 and TRBJ1-3; D call uncertain. This CDR3 has 15 amino acids. Germline assignment: CDR1 SGHAT and CDR2 FQNNGV. V was cut by 1 base and J by 4 bases, with 11 bases left in between. The CDR3 coding sequence is TGTGCCAGCAGCTTAGTGGGAAGAGTCGGAAACACCATATATTTT. This sequence encodes CASSLVGRVGNTIYF.

The J gene is TRBJ2-7, the V gene TRBV28; a possible D gene is TRBD2 (5 bases). The germline V gene encodes CDR1 MDHEN and CDR2 SYDVKM. The CDR3 has 16 residues. Trimming left V 7 bases short and J 0 bases short, with 19 bases between. The CDR3 loop is CASTSSGVGNSYEQYF. DNA of the CDR3: TGTGCCAGCACCAGTTCCGGGGTAGGTAACTCCTACGAGCAGTACTTC.

The V and J genes are TRBV7-9 and TRBJ2-3; 9 bases align to TRBD1. Trimming removed 2 bases from V and 5 bases from J; junction bases left unmatched: 5. The CDR3 contains 15 residues. Germline V gives CDR1 SEHNR, CDR2 FQNEAQ (reference sequence). CDR3 sequence reads: CASSLRQGVRDTQYF. The CDR3 DNA sequence: TGTGCCAGCAGCTTACGACAGGGGGTGAGAGATACGCAGTATTTT.

The V call is TRBV28, the J call TRBJ1-3; the match to TRBD1 covers 10 bases. The germline CDR1 and CDR2 sequences are MDHEN and SYDVKM. This CDR3 contains 12 residues. Trimming removed 8 bases from V and 7 bases from J; junction bases left unmatched: 2. CDR3 loop: CASLGQGNTIYF. In nucleotides, the CDR3 is TGTGCCAGCCTGGGACAGGGGAACACCATATATTTT.

This CDR3 is CASSSTVNTEAFF. The CDR3 nucleotides are TGTGCCAGCAGCTCCACAGTGAACACTGAAGCTTTCTTT. The chain uses TRBV7-3 and TRBJ1-1; D not certain. Trimming shortened V by 4 bases and J by 0 bases, and 6 bases separated the two germline ends. The germline gives CDR1 SGHTA, CDR2 FQGTGA. This CDR3 spans 13 amino acids.

This chain links TRBV20-1 with TRBJ1-4; a weak D match, TRBD1 (5 bases). The CDR3 loop spans 11 amino acids. V gave up 7 bases and J gave up 10 bases, with 13 bases separating them. Germline V gives CDR1 DFQATT, CDR2 SNEGSKA (reference sequence). The CDR3 protein is CSGGFQGKLFF. The CDR3 DNA follows: TGCAGTGGCGGGTTCCAGGGAAAACTGTTTTTT.

V usage is TRBV5-1 and J usage is TRBJ2-1; 7 bases are a match to TRBD1. The CDR3 is made up of 16 amino acids. The germline CDR1 and CDR2 sequences are SGHRS and YFSETQ. Trimming cost V 3 bases and J 0 bases; bases outside gene matches: 6. The CDR3 DNA follows: TGCGCCAGCAGCTCGGAGACAGGGAGCTCCTACAATGAGCAGTTCTTC. Translating it yields CASSSETGSSYNEQFF.

The chain is built from TRBV10-3 and TRBJ2-7, with a possible D match to TRBD2 (5 bases). Trimming removed 8 bases from V and 4 bases from J, with 15 bases in between. Germline lookup yields CDR1 ENHRY and CDR2 SYGVKD. The CDR3 has 13 amino acids. CDR3 residues: CAIRFSPGYEQYF. CDR3 bases: TGTGCCATCCGTTTCAGCCCGGGGTACGAGCAGTACTTC.

This sequence joins TRBV14 and TRBJ2-7; D is perhaps TRBD1 or TRBD2 (5 bases each). This CDR3 comprises 15 residues. V lost 2 bases to trimming and J lost 4 bases, with 15 bases between them. Germline lookup yields CDR1 SGHDN and CDR2 FVKESK. The CDR3 DNA sequence: TGTGCCAGCAGCCAACCGGGACGGCCCCAATACGAGCAGTACTTC. Residues: CASSQPGRPQYEQYF.

V usage is TRBV5-1 and J usage is TRBJ2-3; unclear D gene. Per the germline V gene, CDR1 is SGHRS and CDR2 is YFSETQ. The V end lost 2 bases, the J end lost 3 bases, and 10 bases lay between the germline ends. CDR3 length: 14 residues. CDR3 region: CASSFGSQTDTQYF. DNA of the CDR3: TGCGCCAGCAGCTTTGGGTCTCAAACAGATACGCAGTATTTT.

The V call is TRBV19, the J call TRBJ2-3; a possible D gene is TRBD1 (6 bases). The germline V gene encodes CDR1 LNHDA and CDR2 SQIVND (reference sequence). V lost 5 bases and J 8 bases, leaving 17 bases between the germline ends. The CDR3 extends over 14 amino acids. The CDR3 region is CASSATQGIGTQYF. CDR3 in DNA: TGTGCCAGTAGTGCCACCCAGGGGATTGGTACGCAGTATTTT.

The V call is TRBV4-1, the J call TRBJ2-1; 8 nucleotides match TRBD1. The V segment lost 5 bases and the J segment 8 bases; nucleotides outside the gene matches: 11. The CDR3 consists of 15 residues. CDR1 is MGHRA, CDR2 YSYEKL, per germline. CDR3 DNA sequence: TGCGCCAGCAGCTCCTGGACAGGGATGGGCGATGAGCAGTTCTTC. It encodes CASSSWTGMGDEQFF.

The V and J genes are TRBV6-1 and TRBJ1-5, with 8 bases lining up with TRBD1. Germline V gene lookup returns CDR1 MNHNS and CDR2 SASEGT. The V segment lost 4 bases and the J segment 3 bases; nucleotides outside the gene matches: 5. The CDR3 extends over 15 amino acids. The CDR3 region has the DNA TGTGCCAGCAGTGTAACAGGGGGTGACAATCAGCCCCAGCATTTT. It codes for CASSVTGGDNQPQHF.

V and J are TRBV5-4 and TRBJ2-2; D assignment may be TRBD1 or TRBD2 (5 bases each). The CDR3 length is 17 residues. Germline lookup yields CDR1 SGHNT and CDR2 YYREEE (reference sequence). V was clipped by 5 bases and J by 5 bases, with 22 bases between them. As DNA, the CDR3 is TGTGCCAGCAGTCCTCGGACGGGGCCATTGGGAACCGGGGAGCTGTTTTTT. Protein product: CASSPRTGPLGTGELFF.